The 8 T cell receptor beta chains below all came from one sample that was sequenced in a study of CD8+CD57+ T cells in acquired aplastic anemia. TCR beta VDJ combinations and CDR3 sequences were profiled from genomic DNA. From the reads, TCRdb called clonotypes with MiXCR, one entry per CDR3 protein. The sample lists around 250,000 distinct CDR3 sequences, around three fifths occurring once. What was sequenced was sorted CD4+, CD8+, or CD8+CD57+ T cells (not recorded which) from PBMCs. The source of these receptors is a human donor with severe aplastic anemia or a healthy control (not recorded which).

This chain connects TRBV9 to TRBJ2-1; D is perhaps TRBD1 (5 bases). Germline V gene lookup returns CDR1 SGDLS and CDR2 YYNGEE. CDR3 length: 13 residues. V was shortened by 4 bases and J by 7 bases, with 12 bases between the two germline ends. The CDR3 is CASSLPGLNEQFF. The CDR3 DNA follows: TGTGCCAGCAGCTTACCAGGGTTGAATGAGCAGTTCTTC.

V and J are TRBV29-1 and TRBJ2-3; weak D call: TRBD1 (5 bases). The germline V gene has CDR1 SQVTM and CDR2 ANQGSEA. CDR3 length: 12 amino acids. Trimming left V 4 bases short and J 0 bases short, with 5 bases between. CDR3 loop: CSVGQSTDTQYF. Written as DNA, the CDR3 is TGCAGCGTTGGACAGAGCACAGATACGCAGTATTTT.

Comment on this clonotype: This may arise from a read error, as a much more abundant clone is one base away. The chain joins TRBV6-1 to TRBJ2-1, with TRBD1 matching over 7 bases. This CDR3 is 13 amino acids long. Germline lookup yields CDR1 MNHNS and CDR2 SASEGT. This CDR3 is CASSERRTGEQLF. CDR3 DNA: TGTGCCAGCAGTGAACGGAGGACAGGTGAGCAGCTCTTC.

This clonotype was seen repeatedly, ten times or more. The chain carries TRBV7-8 and TRBJ2-7, with unresolved D. V was cut by 5 bases and J by 3 bases, with 20 bases left in between. Germline lookup yields CDR1 SGHVS and CDR2 FQNEAQ. The CDR3 extends over 16 amino acids. CDR3 residues: CASSPSRPNRGYEQYF. The CDR3 DNA reads as TGTGCCAGCAGCCCCTCACGACCAAATAGAGGCTACGAGCAGTACTTC. Full variable domain (outside the CDR3, taken from reference TRBV7-8 and TRBJ2-7): GAGVSQSPRYKVAKRGQDVALRCDPISGHVSLFWYQQALGQGPEFLTYFQNEAQLDKSGLPSDRFFAERPEGSVSTLKIQRTQQEDSAVYLCASSPSRPNRGYEQYFGPGTRLTVT.

This clonotype has ten or more counts. The V gene is TRBV19, the J gene TRBJ1-4, with D perhaps TRBD1 (5 bases). This CDR3 has 13 residues. Deletions cut 6 bases from V and 5 bases from J, with 10 bases between. Germline CDR1 reads LNHDA; CDR2 reads SQIVND (reference sequence). In DNA, the CDR3 is TGTGCCAGTAGGGGACGGAGGAATGAAAAACTGTTTTTT. It yields the protein CASRGRRNEKLFF.

The sample holds many counts of this clonotype. The chain combines TRBV7-8 with TRBJ1-1, with 7 bases lining up with TRBD1. The CDR3 length is 13 residues. The germline CDR1 and CDR2 sequences are SGHVS and FQNEAQ. J lost 3 bases, V lost 5 bases, and 3 bases had no gene match. The CDR3 here is CASSITGDTEAFF. The CDR3 coding sequence is TGTGCCAGCAGCATTACAGGGGACACTGAAGCTTTCTTT.

V is TRBV7-2 and J is TRBJ2-5; no clear D gene. Trimming took off 0 bases at V and 4 bases at J, with 9 bases between the two ends. Germline V gene lookup returns CDR1 SGHTA and CDR2 FQGNSA. This CDR3 has 14 residues. CDR3 coding DNA: TGTGCCAGCAGCTTAGCCACCTTTAGAGAGACCCAGTACTTC. It specifies CASSLATFRETQYF.

The rearrangement links TRBV20-1 to TRBJ2-3, with D hard to call. Germline V gives CDR1 DFQATT, CDR2 SNEGSKA (reference sequence). V gave up 0 bases and J gave up 1 base, with 11 bases separating them. This CDR3 contains 15 residues. The CDR3 region is CSAREFRSGTDTQYF. CDR3 nucleotides: TGCAGTGCTAGAGAGTTCCGATCAGGCACAGATACGCAGTATTTT.